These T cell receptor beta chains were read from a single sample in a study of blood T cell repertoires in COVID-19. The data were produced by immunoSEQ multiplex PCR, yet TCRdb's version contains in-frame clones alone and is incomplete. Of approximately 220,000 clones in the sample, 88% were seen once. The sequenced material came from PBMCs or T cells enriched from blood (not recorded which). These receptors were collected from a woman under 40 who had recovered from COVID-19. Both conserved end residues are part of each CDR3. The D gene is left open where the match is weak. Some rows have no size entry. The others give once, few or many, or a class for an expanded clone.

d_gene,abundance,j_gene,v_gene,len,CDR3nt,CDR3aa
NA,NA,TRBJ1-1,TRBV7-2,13,TGTGCCAGCTCTCAGGGGACCAACACTGAAGCTTTCTTT,CASSQGTNTEAFF
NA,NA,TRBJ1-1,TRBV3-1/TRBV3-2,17,TGTGCCAGCAGCCAAGTACGGAGGGGCCCTCGGGACACTGAAGCTTTCTTT,CASSQVRRGPRDTEAFF
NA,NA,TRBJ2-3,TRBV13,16,TGTGCCAGCAGCTTAGTTGGGGGCCGGACTACAGATACGCAGTATTTT,CASSLVGGRTTDTQYF
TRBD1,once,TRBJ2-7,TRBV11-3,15,TGTGCCAGCAGCTTAGGGCCGGGACAGGCATACGAGCAGTACTTC,CASSLGPGQAYEQYF
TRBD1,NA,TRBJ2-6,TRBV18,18,TGTGCCAGCTCCCCGACAGGGGGCGACTCTTCCGGGGCCAACGTCCTGACTTTC,CASSPTGGDSSGANVLTF
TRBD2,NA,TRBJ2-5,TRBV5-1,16,TGCGCCAGCAGCTTCAGCGGGGGGCGAGATGAAGAGACCCAGTACTTC,CASSFSGGRDEETQYF
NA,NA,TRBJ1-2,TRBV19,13,TGTGCCAGTAGTATCGGGGGAGACTATGGCTACACCTTC,CASSIGGDYGYTF
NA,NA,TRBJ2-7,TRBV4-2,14,TGTGCCAGCAGCCAAGGCCCCGGTTCCTACGAGCAGTACTTC,CASSQGPGSYEQYF
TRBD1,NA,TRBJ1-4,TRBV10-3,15,TGTGCCATCAGTGAGCCTACACAGGGGAATGAAAAACTGTTTTTT,CAISEPTQGNEKLFF
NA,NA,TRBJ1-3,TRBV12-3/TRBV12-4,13,TGTGCCAGCACTCCGGTGAGGGGAAACACCATATATTTT,CASTPVRGNTIYF
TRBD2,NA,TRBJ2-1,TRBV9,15,TGTGCCAGCAGCTTATCTAGCGGGGCTAGGGATGAGCAGTTCTTC,CASSLSSGARDEQFF
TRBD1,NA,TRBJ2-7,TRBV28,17,TGTGCCAGCAGCCGAACCCTATACCGGGACAGGGGCTACGAGCAGTACTTC,CASSRTLYRDRGYEQYF
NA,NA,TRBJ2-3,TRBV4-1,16,TGCGCCAGCAGCCAAGACCCCCGGCGGGGCACAGATACGCAGTATTTT,CASSQDPRRGTDTQYF
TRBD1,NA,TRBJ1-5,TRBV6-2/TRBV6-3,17,TGTGCCAGCAGTTATAGGGGACAGACCTATAGCAATCAGCCCCAGCATTTT,CASSYRGQTYSNQPQHF
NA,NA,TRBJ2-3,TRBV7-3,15,TGTGCCAGCAGCTTATTCGGGGGGCGCATAGATACGCAGTATTTT,CASSLFGGRIDTQYF
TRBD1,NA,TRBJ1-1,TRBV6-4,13,TGTGCCAGCAGCCGGACAGGGGACACTGAAGCTTTCTTT,CASSRTGDTEAFF